These 5 T cell receptor beta chains were sequenced from one sample in a study of T cells in localized non-small cell lung cancer. The repertoire was sequenced with immunoSEQ multiplex PCR; TCRdb's copy has only in-frame clones and lacks some. This repertoire shows tens of thousands of clones, 87% found once; its top ten account for roughly 15%. The sample was peripheral blood, taken before any cancer treatment. All receptors derive from a man aged 40 to 69 with stage I squamous cell lung carcinoma.

This chain connects TRBV27 to TRBJ1-4, with no clear D. V shed 8 bases and J shed 0 bases, with 10 bases lying between them. The CDR3 is 14 residues long. Germline CDR1 is MNHEY and CDR2 is SMNVEV (reference sequence). CDR3 sequence reads: CASSDSATNEKLFF. The CDR3 DNA follows: TGTGCCAGCTCCGACTCTGCAACTAATGAAAAACTGTTTTTT.

The CDR3 is CASSQVDLRGQPQHF. The CDR3 nucleotides read TGCGCCAGCAGCCAAGTCGACCTTAGGGGACAGCCCCAGCATTTT. This chain uses TRBV4-1 with TRBJ1-5; tentatively, D is TRBD1 (5 bases). Looked up from germline, CDR1 is MGHRA and CDR2 is YSYEKL. V gave up 1 base and J gave up 7 bases, with 14 bases separating them. The CDR3 has 15 amino acids.

The chain is built from TRBV4-1 and TRBJ2-1, with D perhaps TRBD1 (5 bases). Germline values: CDR1 MGHRA, CDR2 YSYEKL. The CDR3 is 15 residues long. Trimming cost V 1 base and J 8 bases, with 15 bases left between them. The CDR3 nucleotides read TGCGCCAGCAGCCAAGGGGTGGGGCAGTGGTATGAGCAGTTCTTC. As protein: CASSQGVGQWYEQFF.

This chain uses TRBV5-1 with TRBJ1-5; D ambiguous. The CDR3 sequence is 14 residues long. Germline V CDR1 and CDR2: SGHRS, YFSETQ. Between the trimmed V and J ends, which lost 0 bases and 7 bases, there was a span of 11 bases. CDR3 sequence (DNA): TGCGCCAGCAGCTTGGAGCCGAGGAGCCAGCCCCAGCATTTT. Residues: CASSLEPRSQPQHF.

The V and J genes are TRBV18 and TRBJ1-2; 9 bases match TRBD1. The CDR3 runs to 15 residues. CDR1 is KGHSH, CDR2 LQKENI, per germline. V gave up 8 bases and J gave up 8 bases; unmatched junction bases: 15. The chain's CDR3 is CASLRDRVPIEGYTF. CDR3 DNA sequence: TGTGCCAGCCTCCGGGACAGGGTCCCTATAGAAGGCTACACCTTC. Filled out from reference TRBV18 and TRBJ1-2, the complete variable domain reads NAGVMQNPRHLVRRRGQEARLRCSPMKGHSHVYWYRQLPEEGLKFMVYLQKENIIDESGMPKERFSAEFPKEGPSILRIQQVVRGDSAAYFCASLRDRVPIEGYTFGSGTRLTVV.